The present TCR beta chain was sequenced within a study of molecular identifiers for immune sequencing clone quantification. Each library that profiled naive CD8 cells came from roughly 20,000 to 1,000,000 sorted cells with 10%, 30% or 50% RNA. Previously described methods with listed TCR primers produced the bulk TCR libraries. TCRdb ran MiXCR on the PCR reads and lists one entry per CDR3 protein. In the table there are approximately 500,000 distinct CDR3 sequences, roughly 23% of which are singletons. Trimming pared 6 bases from V and 4 bases from J, leaving 16 bases between. The CDR3 spans 14 residues. General study findings and limits: Clonotypes surpassing 20 RNA copies contained over 97% of effector molecules, versus under 1% in naive cells.

This clonotype has only a few counts. The target antigen is unknown. The specimen was naive CD8+ T cells from blood, with Jurkat cell RNA spiked in. Subset defined: FACS-sorted CD8+CD4-CCR7+CD45RA+ naive T cells. The rearrangement joins TRBV12-3 or TRBV12-4 to TRBJ2-7; D is uncertain. The receptor comes from a human donor in good health. Some libraries in this study had Jurkat cell RNA spiked in. The CDR3 here is CASRPNSGQYEQYF. DNA for the CDR3: TGTGCCAGCAGACCAAACTCCGGGCAGTACGAGCAGTACTTC.